A single TCR beta chain is shown here with its context. Its antigen remains unidentified. This may stem from a read error, because a much larger clone lies one nucleotide away. Genomic DNA, serving as template, underwent TCR beta VDJ and CDR3 profiling. One entry per CDR3 protein, called by TCRdb with MiXCR from the reads. Of under 250,000 distinct CDR3 sequences listed, approximately 45% were seen once; the top ten hold about 7.8%. In patients chosen for sequencing, flow cytometry had shown CD8+CD57+ cell expansion. Severe acquired aplastic anemia affected all patients. Patients had received no therapy at the time of blood sampling. The sample is drawn from a study of CD8+CD57+ T cells in acquired aplastic anemia. Study conclusions and caveats: Both patients and controls carried the same twenty-nine CD8+ CDR3 sequences. Patients were compared with controls for CD8+ Simpson's diversity, and no significant difference emerged.

Germline V gene lookup returns CDR1 LGHNA and CDR2 YNFKEQ. The CDR3 is 15 amino acids. The chain uses TRBV4-2 and TRBJ2-7, with 7 positions matching TRBD1. The clonotype was recovered from a human donor with aplastic anemia. Source material: sorted CD4+, CD8+, or CD8+CD57+ T cells (not recorded which) from PBMCs. CDR3 in DNA: TGTGCCAGCAGCCAAGAAAGGACAGGCGTCTACGGGCAGTACTTC. This encodes CASSQERTGVYGQYF.